Listed here are 4 T cell receptor beta chains from one sample, sequenced in a study of molecular identifiers for immune sequencing clone quantification. TCRdb used MiXCR to reprocess the PCR reads, holding one entry per CDR3 protein. This table has about half a million distinct CDR3 sequences, 20% to 25% appearing once. The source material was naive CD8+ T cells from blood, with Jurkat cell RNA spiked in. The subset is: FACS-sorted CD8+CD4-CCR7+CD45RA+ naive T cells. The receptors stem from a human donor in good health. Some libraries in this study had Jurkat cell RNA spiked in.

At least ten counts were recorded for this clonotype. This chain uses TRBV24-1 with TRBJ2-3; 9 nucleotides agree with TRBD2. The germline V gene has CDR1 KGHDR and CDR2 SFDVKD. The CDR3 length is 15 residues. Losses at the gene ends were 9 bases for V and 2 bases for J; bases not matched to a gene: 8. The CDR3, as DNA: TGTGCCACCGCTAGCGGGATCTTCCTCACAGATACGCAGTATTTT. Protein: CATASGIFLTDTQYF.

The table lists this clonotype with a few counts. The V and J genes are TRBV6-6 and TRBJ1-4; D gene unclear. Trimming removed 8 bases at V and 8 bases at J, with 15 bases between. The CDR3 is 13 amino acids. Germline loops: CDR1 MNHNY, CDR2 SVGAGI (reference sequence). In DNA, the CDR3 is TGTGCCAGCGGTGAGACACTTGAGGAAAAACTGTTTTTT. Translated, it gives CASGETLEEKLFF.

The table lists this clonotype with a few counts. The chain joins TRBV30 to TRBJ1-1, with D possibly matching TRBD1 (5 bases). Germline CDR1 and CDR2: GTSNPN and SVGIG (reference sequence). Deletions cut 3 bases from V and 2 bases from J, with 19 bases between. There are 16 residues in the CDR3. The CDR3 coding sequence is TGTGCCTGGAGGAGCGAGGGGAGAGGTCCCAACACTGAAGCTTTCTTT. As protein: CAWRSEGRGPNTEAFF. The variable domain in full, completed from reference TRBV30 and TRBJ1-1, reads SQTIHQWPATLVQPVGSPLSLECTVEGTSNPNLYWYRQAAGRGLQLLFYSVGIGQISSEVPQNLSASRPQDRQFILSSKKLLLSDSGFYLCAWRSEGRGPNTEAFFGQGTRLTVV.

The chain uses TRBV6-1 and TRBJ1-2; D not certain. The CDR3 has 11 amino acids. From germline, CDR1 is MNHNS and CDR2 SASEGT. The ends were cut back, 1 base at V and 13 bases at J, with 10 bases in the middle. The DNA of the CDR3 is TGTGCCAGCAGTGAAGTGGGTCCCAGCACCTTC. It codes for CASSEVGPSTF.